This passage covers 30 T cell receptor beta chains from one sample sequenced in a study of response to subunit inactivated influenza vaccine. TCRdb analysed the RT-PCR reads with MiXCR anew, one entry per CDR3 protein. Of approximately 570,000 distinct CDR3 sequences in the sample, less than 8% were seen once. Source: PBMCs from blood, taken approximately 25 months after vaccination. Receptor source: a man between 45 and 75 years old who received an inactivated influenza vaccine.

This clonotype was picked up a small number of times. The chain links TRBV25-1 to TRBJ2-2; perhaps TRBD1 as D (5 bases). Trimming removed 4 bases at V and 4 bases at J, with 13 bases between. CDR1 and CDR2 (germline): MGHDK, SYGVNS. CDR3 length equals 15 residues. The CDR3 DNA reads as TGTGCCAGCAGTGCAACACAGGTCCGCACCGGGGAGCTGTTTTTT. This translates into CASSATQVRTGELFF.

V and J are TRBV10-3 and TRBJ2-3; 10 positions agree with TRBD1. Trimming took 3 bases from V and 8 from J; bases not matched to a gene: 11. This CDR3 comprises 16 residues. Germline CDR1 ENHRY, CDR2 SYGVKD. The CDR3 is CAISESLGTGEPTQYF. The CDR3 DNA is TGTGCCATCAGTGAATCTCTTGGGACAGGGGAACCTACGCAGTATTTT.

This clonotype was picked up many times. The CDR3 loop reads CSALGGGNSYEQYF. The CDR3 DNA reads TGCAGTGCGCTCGGGGGAGGGAACTCCTACGAGCAGTACTTC. The chain combines TRBV20-1 with TRBJ2-7, with TRBD2 identical over 7 bases. Germline V CDR1 and CDR2: DFQATT, SNEGSKA (reference sequence). V lost 6 bases to trimming and J lost 0 bases; unmatched junction nucleotides: 8. The CDR3 covers 14 residues.

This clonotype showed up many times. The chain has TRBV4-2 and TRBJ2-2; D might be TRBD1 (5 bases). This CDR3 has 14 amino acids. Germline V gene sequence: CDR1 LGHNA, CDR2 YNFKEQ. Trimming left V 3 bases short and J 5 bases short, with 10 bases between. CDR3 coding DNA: TGTGCCAGCAGCCAGGAGTCAGGGACCGGGGAGCTGTTTTTT. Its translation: CASSQESGTGELFF.

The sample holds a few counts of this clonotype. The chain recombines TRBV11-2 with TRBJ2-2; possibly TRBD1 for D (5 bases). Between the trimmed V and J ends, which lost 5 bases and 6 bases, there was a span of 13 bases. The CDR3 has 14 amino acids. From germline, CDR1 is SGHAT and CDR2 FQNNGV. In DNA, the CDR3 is TGTGCCAGCAGCCGAAAGGGGTACCCCGGGGAGCTGTTTTTT. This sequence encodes CASSRKGYPGELFF.

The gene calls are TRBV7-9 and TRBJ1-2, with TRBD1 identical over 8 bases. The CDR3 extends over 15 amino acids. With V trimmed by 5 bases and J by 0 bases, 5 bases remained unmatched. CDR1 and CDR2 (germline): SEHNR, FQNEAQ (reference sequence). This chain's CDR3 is CASSMRTGSNYGYTF. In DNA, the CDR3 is TGTGCCAGCAGCATGCGGACAGGGTCTAACTATGGCTACACCTTC.

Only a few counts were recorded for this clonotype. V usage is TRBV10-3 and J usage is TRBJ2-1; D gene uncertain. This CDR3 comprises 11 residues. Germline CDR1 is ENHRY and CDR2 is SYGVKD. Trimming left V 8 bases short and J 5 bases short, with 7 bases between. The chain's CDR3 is CAIGRNNEQFF. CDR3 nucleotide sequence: TGTGCCATCGGCAGAAACAATGAGCAGTTCTTC.

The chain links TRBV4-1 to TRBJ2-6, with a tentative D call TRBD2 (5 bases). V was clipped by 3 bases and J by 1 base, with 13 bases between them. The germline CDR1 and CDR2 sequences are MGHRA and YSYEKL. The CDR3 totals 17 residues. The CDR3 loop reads CASSHPSGGSGANVLTF. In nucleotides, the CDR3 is TGCGCCAGCAGCCACCCCTCAGGAGGTTCTGGGGCCAACGTCCTGACTTTC.

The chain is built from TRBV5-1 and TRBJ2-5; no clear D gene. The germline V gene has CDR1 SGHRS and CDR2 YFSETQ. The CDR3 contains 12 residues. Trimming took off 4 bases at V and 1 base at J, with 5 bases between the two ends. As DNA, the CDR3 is TGCGCCAGCAGCAGGCCCCAAGAGACCCAGTACTTC. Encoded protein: CASSRPQETQYF.

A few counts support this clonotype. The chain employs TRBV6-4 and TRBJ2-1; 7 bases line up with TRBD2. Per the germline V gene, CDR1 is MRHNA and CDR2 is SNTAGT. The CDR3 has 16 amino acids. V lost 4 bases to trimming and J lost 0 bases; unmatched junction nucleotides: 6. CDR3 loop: CASSASGKSSYNEQFF. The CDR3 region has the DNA TGTGCCAGCAGTGCCAGCGGGAAGAGCTCCTACAATGAGCAGTTCTTC.

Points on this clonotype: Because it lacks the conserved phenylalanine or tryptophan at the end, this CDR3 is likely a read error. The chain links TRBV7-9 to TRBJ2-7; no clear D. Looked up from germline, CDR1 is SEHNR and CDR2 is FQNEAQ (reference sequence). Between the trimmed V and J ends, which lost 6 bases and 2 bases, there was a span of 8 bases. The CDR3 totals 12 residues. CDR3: CASRNNPYEQYS. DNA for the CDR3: TGTGCCAGCAGAAACAATCCCTACGAGCAGTACTCC.

CDR3 nucleotides: TGTGCCAGCAGGCGGCGGCACACTGAAGCTTTCTTT. It translates to CASRRRHTEAFF. The chain links TRBV11-2 to TRBJ1-1; no firm D call. Germline loops: CDR1 SGHAT, CDR2 FQNNGV. The ends were cut back, 6 bases at V and 3 bases at J, with 8 bases in the middle. The CDR3 has 12 amino acids.

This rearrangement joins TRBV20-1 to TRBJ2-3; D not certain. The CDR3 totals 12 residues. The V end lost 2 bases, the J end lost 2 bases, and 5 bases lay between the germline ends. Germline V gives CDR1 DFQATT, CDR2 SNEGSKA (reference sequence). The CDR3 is CSARQFTDTQYF. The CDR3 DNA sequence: TGCAGTGCTAGACAGTTCACAGATACGCAGTATTTT.

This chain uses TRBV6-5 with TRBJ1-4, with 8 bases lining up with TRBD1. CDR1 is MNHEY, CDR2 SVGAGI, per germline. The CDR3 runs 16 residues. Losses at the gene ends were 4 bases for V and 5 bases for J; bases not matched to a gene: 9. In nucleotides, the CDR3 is TGTGCCAGCAGTTGGGACAGGAAGGGTAGCAATGAAAAACTGTTTTTT. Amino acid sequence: CASSWDRKGSNEKLFF.

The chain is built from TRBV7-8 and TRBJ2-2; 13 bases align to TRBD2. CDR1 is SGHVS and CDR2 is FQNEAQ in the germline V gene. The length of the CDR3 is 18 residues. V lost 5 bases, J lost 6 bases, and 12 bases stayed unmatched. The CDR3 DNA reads TGTGCCAGCAGCCCGAGGACTAGCGGGGGAGGTTTGGCCGGGGAGCTGTTTTTT. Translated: CASSPRTSGGGLAGELFF.

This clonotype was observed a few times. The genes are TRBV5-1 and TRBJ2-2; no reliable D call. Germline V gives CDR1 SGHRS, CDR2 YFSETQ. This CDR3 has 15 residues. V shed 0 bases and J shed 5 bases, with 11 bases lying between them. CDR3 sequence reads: CASSLELGYTGELFF. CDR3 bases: TGCGCCAGCAGCTTGGAGCTGGGGTATACCGGGGAGCTGTTTTTT.

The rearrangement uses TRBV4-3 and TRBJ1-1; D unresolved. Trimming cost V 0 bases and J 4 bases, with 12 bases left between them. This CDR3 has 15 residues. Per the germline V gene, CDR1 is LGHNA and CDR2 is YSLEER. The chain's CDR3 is CASSQDNLRFTEAFF. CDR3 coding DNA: TGCGCCAGCAGCCAAGACAATTTGAGGTTCACTGAAGCTTTCTTT.

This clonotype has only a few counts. As DNA, the CDR3 is TGCGCCAGCAGCAACCGGGGCCCCAATCAGCCCCAGCATTTT. It specifies CASSNRGPNQPQHF. The rearrangement uses TRBV10-2 and TRBJ1-5; a weak D match, TRBD1 (5 bases). The CDR3 totals 14 residues. CDR1 is WSHSY, CDR2 SAAADI, per germline. V was clipped by 6 bases and J by 3 bases, with 12 bases between them.

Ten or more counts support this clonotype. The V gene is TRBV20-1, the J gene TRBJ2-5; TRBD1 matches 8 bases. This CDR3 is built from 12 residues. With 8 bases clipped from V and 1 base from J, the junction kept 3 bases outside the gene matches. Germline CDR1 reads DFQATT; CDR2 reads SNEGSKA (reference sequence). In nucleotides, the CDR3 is TGCAGTACCGGACAGGGCCAAGAGACCCAGTACTTC. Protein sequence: CSTGQGQETQYF.

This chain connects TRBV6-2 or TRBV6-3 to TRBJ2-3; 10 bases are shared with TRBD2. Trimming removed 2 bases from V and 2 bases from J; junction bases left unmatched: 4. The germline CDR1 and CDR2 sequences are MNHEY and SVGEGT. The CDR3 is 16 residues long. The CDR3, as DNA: TGTGCCAGCAGTTACCTAGCGGGGGCTCCCACAGATACGCAGTATTTT. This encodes CASSYLAGAPTDTQYF.

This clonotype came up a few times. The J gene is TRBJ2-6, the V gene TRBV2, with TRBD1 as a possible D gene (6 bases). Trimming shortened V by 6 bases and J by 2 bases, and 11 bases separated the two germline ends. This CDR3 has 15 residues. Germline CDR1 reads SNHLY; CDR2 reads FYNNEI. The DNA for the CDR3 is TGTGCCAGCAGCCGACGGACAGCTGGGGCCAACGTCCTGACTTTC. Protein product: CASSRRTAGANVLTF.

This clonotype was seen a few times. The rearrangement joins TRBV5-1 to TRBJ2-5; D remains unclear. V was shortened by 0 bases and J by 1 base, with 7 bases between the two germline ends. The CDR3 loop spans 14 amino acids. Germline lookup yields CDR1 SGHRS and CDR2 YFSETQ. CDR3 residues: CASSLDTGQETQYF. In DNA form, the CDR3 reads TGCGCCAGCAGCTTGGATACCGGCCAAGAGACCCAGTACTTC. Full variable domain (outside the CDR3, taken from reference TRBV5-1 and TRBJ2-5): KAGVTQTPRYLIKTRGQQVTLSCSPISGHRSVSWYQQTPGQGLQFLFEYFSETQRNKGNFPGRFSGRQFSNSRSEMNVSTLELGDSALYLCASSLDTGQETQYFGPGTRLLVL.

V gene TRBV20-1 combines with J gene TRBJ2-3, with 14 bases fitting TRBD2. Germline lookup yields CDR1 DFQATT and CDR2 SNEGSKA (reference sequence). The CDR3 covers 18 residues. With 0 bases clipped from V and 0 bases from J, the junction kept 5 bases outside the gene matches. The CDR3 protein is CSARDRTSGRISTDTQYF. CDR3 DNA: TGCAGTGCTAGAGATCGGACTAGCGGGAGGATTAGCACAGATACGCAGTATTTT.

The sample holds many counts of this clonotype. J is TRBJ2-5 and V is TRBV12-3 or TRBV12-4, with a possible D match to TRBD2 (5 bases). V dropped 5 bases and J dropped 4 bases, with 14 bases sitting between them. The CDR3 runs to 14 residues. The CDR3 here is CASSLGPAGETQYF. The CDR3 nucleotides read TGTGCCAGCAGTCTCGGCCCCGCGGGAGAGACCCAGTACTTC.

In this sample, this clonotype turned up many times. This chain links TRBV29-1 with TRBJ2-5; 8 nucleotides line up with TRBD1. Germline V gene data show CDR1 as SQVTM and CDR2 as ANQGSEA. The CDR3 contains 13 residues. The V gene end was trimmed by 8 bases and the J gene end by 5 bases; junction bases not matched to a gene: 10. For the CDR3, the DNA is TGCAGCCTATCGACAGGGGTCGGGGAGACCCAGTACTTC. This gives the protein CSLSTGVGETQYF.

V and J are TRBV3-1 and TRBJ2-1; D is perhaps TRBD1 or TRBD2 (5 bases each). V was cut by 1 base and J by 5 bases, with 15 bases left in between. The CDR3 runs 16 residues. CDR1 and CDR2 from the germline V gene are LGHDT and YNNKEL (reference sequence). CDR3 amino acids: CASSQVSGRGHNEQFF. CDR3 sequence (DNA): TGTGCCAGCAGCCAAGTATCGGGACGGGGCCACAATGAGCAGTTCTTC.

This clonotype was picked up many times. CDR3 sequence (DNA): TGTGCCAGCGCCGGCTCCGGGGAGCTGTTTTTT. Translated, it gives CASAGSGELFF. V usage is TRBV12-3 or TRBV12-4 and J usage is TRBJ2-2; D gene unclear. The CDR3 spans 11 residues. Between the trimmed V and J ends, which lost 8 bases and 6 bases, there was a span of 7 bases.

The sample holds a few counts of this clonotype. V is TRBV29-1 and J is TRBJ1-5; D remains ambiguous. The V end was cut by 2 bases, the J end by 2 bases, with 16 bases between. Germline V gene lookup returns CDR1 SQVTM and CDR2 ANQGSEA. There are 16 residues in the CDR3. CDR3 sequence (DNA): TGCAGCGTTGAACGACCACTACCGAGGGGCAATCAGCCCCAGCATTTT. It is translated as CSVERPLPRGNQPQHF.

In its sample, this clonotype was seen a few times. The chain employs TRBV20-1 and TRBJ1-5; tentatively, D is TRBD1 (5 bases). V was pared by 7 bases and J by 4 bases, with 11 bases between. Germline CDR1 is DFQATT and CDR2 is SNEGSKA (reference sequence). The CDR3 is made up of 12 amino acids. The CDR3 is CSVDGGNQPQHF. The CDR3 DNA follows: TGCAGTGTCGACGGGGGTAATCAGCCCCAGCATTTT.

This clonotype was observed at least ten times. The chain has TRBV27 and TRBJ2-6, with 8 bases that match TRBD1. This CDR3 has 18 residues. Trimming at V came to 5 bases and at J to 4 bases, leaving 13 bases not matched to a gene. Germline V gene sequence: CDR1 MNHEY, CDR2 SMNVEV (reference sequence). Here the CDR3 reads CASSPETGALGGANVLTF. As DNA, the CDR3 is TGTGCCAGCAGTCCGGAGACAGGGGCCCTAGGAGGGGCCAACGTCCTGACTTTC. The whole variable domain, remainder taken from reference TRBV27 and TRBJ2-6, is EAQVTQNPRYLITVTGKKLTVTCSQNMNHEYMSWYRQDPGLGLRQIYYSMNVEVTDKGDVPEGYKVSRKEKRNFPLILESPSPNQTSLYFCASSPETGALGGANVLTFGAGSRLTVL.